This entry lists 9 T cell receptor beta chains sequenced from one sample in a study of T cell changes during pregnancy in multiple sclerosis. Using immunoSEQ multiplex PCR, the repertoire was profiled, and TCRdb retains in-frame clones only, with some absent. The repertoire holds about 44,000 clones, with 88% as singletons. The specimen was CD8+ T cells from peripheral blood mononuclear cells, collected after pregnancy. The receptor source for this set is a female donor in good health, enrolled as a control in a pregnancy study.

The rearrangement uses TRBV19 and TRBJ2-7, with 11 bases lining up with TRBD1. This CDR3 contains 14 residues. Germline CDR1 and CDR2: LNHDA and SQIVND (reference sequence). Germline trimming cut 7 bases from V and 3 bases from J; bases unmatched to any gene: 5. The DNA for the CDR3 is TGTGCCAGTACCGGGACAGGGGGTTTCTACGAGCAGTACTTC. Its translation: CASTGTGGFYEQYF.

CDR3 in amino acids: CASSSWTGATSGNTIYF. CDR3 coding DNA: TGTGCCAGCAGTTCCTGGACAGGTGCTACCTCTGGAAACACCATATATTTT. This chain links TRBV28 with TRBJ1-3; 7 bases fit TRBD1. The J segment lost 0 bases and the V segment lost 4 bases, leaving 9 bases of the junction unmatched. Germline V CDR1 and CDR2: MDHEN, SYDVKM. This CDR3 is built from 17 residues.

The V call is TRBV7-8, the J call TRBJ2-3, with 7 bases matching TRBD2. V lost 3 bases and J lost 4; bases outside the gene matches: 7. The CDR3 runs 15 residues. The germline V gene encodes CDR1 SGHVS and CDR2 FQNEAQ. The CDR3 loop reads CASSLRAGVADTQYF. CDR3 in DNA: TGTGCCAGCAGCTTGCGGGCGGGGGTGGCAGATACGCAGTATTTT.

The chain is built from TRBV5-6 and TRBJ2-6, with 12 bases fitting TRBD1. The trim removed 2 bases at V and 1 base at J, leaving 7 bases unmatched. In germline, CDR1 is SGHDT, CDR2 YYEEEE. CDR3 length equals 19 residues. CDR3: CASSFYPGQGASGANVLTF. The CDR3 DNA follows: TGTGCCAGCAGCTTTTATCCGGGACAGGGGGCGTCTGGGGCCAACGTCCTGACTTTC.

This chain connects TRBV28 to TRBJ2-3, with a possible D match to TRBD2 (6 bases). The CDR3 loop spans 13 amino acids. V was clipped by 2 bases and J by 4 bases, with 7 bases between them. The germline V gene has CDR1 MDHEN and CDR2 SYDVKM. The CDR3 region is CASSLGGADTQYF. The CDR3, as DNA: TGTGCCAGCAGTTTAGGCGGGGCAGATACGCAGTATTTT.

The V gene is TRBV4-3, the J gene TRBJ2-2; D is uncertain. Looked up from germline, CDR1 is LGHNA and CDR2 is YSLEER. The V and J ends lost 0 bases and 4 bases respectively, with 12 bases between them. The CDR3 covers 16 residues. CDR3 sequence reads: CASSQEFTEPTGELFF. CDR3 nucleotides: TGCGCCAGCAGCCAAGAGTTTACAGAGCCCACCGGGGAGCTGTTTTTT.

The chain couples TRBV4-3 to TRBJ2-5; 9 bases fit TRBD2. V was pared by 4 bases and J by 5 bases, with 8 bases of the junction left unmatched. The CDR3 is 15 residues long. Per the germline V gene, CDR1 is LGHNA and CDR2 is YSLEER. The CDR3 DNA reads TGCGCCAGCAGCCGTTCTAGCGGGGTGAGGGAGACCCAGTACTTC. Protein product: CASSRSSGVRETQYF.

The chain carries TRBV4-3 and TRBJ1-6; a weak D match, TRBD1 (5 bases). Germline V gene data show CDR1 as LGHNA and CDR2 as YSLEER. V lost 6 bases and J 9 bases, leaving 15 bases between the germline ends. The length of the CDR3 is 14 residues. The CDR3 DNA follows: TGCGCCAGCAGTCCCGACAGCCTGGGTTCACCCCTCCACTTT. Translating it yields CASSPDSLGSPLHF.

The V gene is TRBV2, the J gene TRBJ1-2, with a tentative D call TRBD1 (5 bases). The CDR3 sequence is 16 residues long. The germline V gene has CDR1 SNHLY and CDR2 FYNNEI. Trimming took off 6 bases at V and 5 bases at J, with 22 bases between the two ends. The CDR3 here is CASRFPKTTDLYGYTF. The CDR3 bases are TGTGCCAGCAGATTTCCCAAGACGACAGATCTATATGGCTACACCTTC.